This TCR beta chain originates from a study of blood T cell repertoires in COVID-19. Sequencing was performed with immunoSEQ multiplex PCR; in TCRdb, only in-frame clones are kept and a portion is missing. This sample carries roughly 440,000 clones, 88% of them seen once, and the ten largest clones take 10% to 15%. The germline V gene encodes CDR1 KGHSH and CDR2 LQKENI. This CDR3 region has 18 residues. Trimming cost V 3 bases and J 0 bases; bases outside gene matches: 5. The sequence came from a woman aged 45-60 years with COVID-19, enrolled during active disease. Specimen: peripheral blood. V and J are TRBV18 and TRBJ2-6; TRBD1 aligns across 10 bases. Here the CDR3 DNA reads TGTGCCAGCTCACCGGGACAGGGGTCCTCCTCTGGGGCCAACGTCCTGACTTTC. It translates to CASSPGQGSSSGANVLTF. Complete variable domain (other parts from reference TRBV18 and TRBJ2-6): NAGVMQNPRHLVRRRGQEARLRCSPMKGHSHVYWYRQLPEEGLKFMVYLQKENIIDESGMPKERFSAEFPKEGPSILRIQQVVRGDSAAYFCASSPGQGSSSGANVLTFGAGSRLTVL.